The T cell receptor beta chain described here comes from a study of long-term antiretroviral therapy in people with HIV (dated by TCRdb to between 2021 and 2022). The study in broad terms: The earliest samples were collected about a decade before the 2015 WHO recommendation for immediate ART, when ART was typically delayed until CD4 counts fell. No cross-contamination during QIAcube processing was seen in test extractions of a monoclonal T-cell line run alongside around 30 polyclonal samples. The cohort contributed about 200 cryopreserved PBMC samples from around 33 adults with confirmed HIV infection, collected serially over a mean of 6 years (range 1-12). This retrospective serial study examined whether starting ART and sustained HIV suppression were associated with changes in the composition and diversity of the TRB repertoire in peripheral blood. Eleven of the 30 participants with HIV were female. General study outcomes and caveats: Expanded TRB clones identified before ART initiation dominated the repertoire at all time points, although this dominance fluctuated and declined in many PLHIV after ART. Samples dated from about 2003 to 2018, and the ART regimens used may be less effective than current ones. Because pre-ART samples had limited cell numbers, profiling was done on unsorted PBMC rather than on sorted CD4+ and CD8+ T cells. Limited PBMC availability meant only the TCR beta chain was sequenced, without alpha chain pairing. CDR3 length ranges in HIV repertoires were narrower than in controls, and network structure suggested an antigen-experienced repertoire with only a slight naive shift after ART. No data were available on ART adherence, viral resistance or therapy changes, limiting inferences about post-ART repertoire changes. Starting ART was linked to a significant rise in TRB diversity, yet even with long-term ART the diversity remained significantly lower than in transplant donor controls.

Sequencing of the TRB variable region was done with the immunoSEQ hsTCRB v3.0 assay at survey level resolution. A depth of roughly 35,000-55,000 T-cell genomes per sample was targeted for TRB sequencing. Pooled TRB libraries were sequenced on an Illumina MiSeq with a v3 150-cycle kit. The original methods were these. Repertoire analysis was run in R within a reproducible Nextflow workflow that covered QC, data transformation and analysis. LymphoSeq2, an R package for AIRR-Seq data exploration, was used to implement custom analyses. Several samples that yielded fewer than 5000 total TRB sequences were excluded, so that approximately 200 HIV repertoires were analyzed. Among the 170 to 200 HIV repertoires that were kept, 59 were collected before ART initiation and roughly 130 were collected after ART initiation. Each repertoire was downsampled to 5000 TRB nucleotide sequences, and summary statistics were averaged across 100 downsampling iterations. The analysis kept only TRB sequences whose CDR3 regions were at least seven amino acids long. Diversity was assessed using a clonality score derived from Shannon entropy and using the Gini coefficient. In the repertoire networks, any two of the top 5000 CDR3 amino acid sequences were connected whenever the two sequences differed by an edit distance of one. GLIPH2 predicted antigen specificity groups and MHC restriction for TRB CDR3 amino acid sequences. Known CMV, EBV, HIV or tissue antigen associations were flagged by matching CDR3 amino acid sequences against VDJdb and McPAS-TCR. Pre-ART, post-ART and control groups were compared with Wilcoxon signed-rank tests and Holm-Bonferroni correction. As stored in TCRdb, this immuneACCESS dataset retains in-frame rearrangements with V and J assigned. A fraction of the clones does not appear; measured against another copy, unresolved V genes explain less than half of the discrepancy, and the remainder lacks a known reason. D and trimming come from the DNA, and the V and J calls and clone size come from that table. The sample table shows 8,000 to 10,000 clones, and 80% to 90% are seen once. The leading ten clones occupy roughly 15% of the sample.

To be included, a participant needed at least one PBMC sample from before ART initiation plus at least two post-ART samples. All participants with HIV were treated in the United States of America. Before DNA extraction, cryopreserved samples containing 1-10 million PBMC were thawed and washed. At the time of the earliest PBMC sample, participants with HIV were aged between 23 and 54 years. Per participant, PBMC samples came from 1-4 timepoints prior to ART initiation and 2-8 timepoints following ART initiation, for a median of 7 samples. Serial HIV viral load, CD4+ T-cell count, ART history and demographic data were obtained for every participant. Genomic DNA was extracted from unsorted PBMC with a Qiagen kit on a QIAcube, with processing performed in batches of 12 samples. In regard to this clone: Its binding antigen is unknown. Base qualities are missing; no much larger clone stands one base away.

Source: unsorted PBMCs, taken 0.7 years after starting antiretroviral therapy. The clonotype was recovered from a middle-aged man with HIV.

CDR3 sequence: CASRPDREGLEYEQYF. The DNA is as follows: TGTGCCAGCAGGCCCGACAGGGAAGGGCTGGAATACGAGCAGTACTTC. The rearrangement joined TRBV28 to TRBJ2-7, with 7 bases matching TRBD1. Clipping removes 6 bases from V and 4 bases from J, with 15 as the unmatched junction base count. Measured from the cysteine to the phenylalanine, the CDR3 is 16 residues long. Only CDR3 DNA remains: 48 bases, in frame from the first base. Per the germline V gene, MDHEN is the CDR1 and SYDVKM is the CDR2. This CDR3, with the reference TRBV28 and TRBJ2-7 proteins standing in past its ends, gives the full variable domain DVKVTQSSRYLVKRTGEKVFLECVQDMDHENMFWYRQDPGLGLRLIYFSYDVKMKEKGDIPEGYSVSREKKERFSLILESASTNQTSMYLCASRPDREGLEYEQYFGPGTRLTVT.